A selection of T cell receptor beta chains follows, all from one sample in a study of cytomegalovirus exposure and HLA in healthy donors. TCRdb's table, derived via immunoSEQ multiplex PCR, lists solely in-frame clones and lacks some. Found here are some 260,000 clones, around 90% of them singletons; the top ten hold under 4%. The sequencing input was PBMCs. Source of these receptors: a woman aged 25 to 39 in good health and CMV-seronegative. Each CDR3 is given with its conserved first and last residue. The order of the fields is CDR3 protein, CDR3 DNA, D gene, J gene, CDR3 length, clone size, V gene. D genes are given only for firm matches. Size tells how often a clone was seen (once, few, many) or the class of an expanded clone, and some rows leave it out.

CDR3aa: CASSVGSGWNQETQYF; CDR3nt: TGTGCCAGCAGCGTAGGGTCAGGGTGGAACCAAGAGACCCAGTACTTC; d_gene: .; j_gene: TRBJ2-5; len: 16; abundance: once; v_gene: TRBV9
CDR3aa: CAWSVGGVNTGELFF; CDR3nt: TGTGCCTGGAGTGTGGGCGGCGTCAACACCGGGGAGCTGTTTTTT; d_gene: .; j_gene: TRBJ2-2; len: 15; abundance: .; v_gene: TRBV30
CDR3aa: CASQTGNTGELFF; CDR3nt: TGCGCCAGCCAGACAGGGAACACCGGGGAGCTGTTTTTT; d_gene: .; j_gene: TRBJ2-2; len: 13; abundance: .; v_gene: TRBV5-1
CDR3aa: CASSPPSYTGELFF; CDR3nt: TGTGCCAGCTCACCACCCTCATACACCGGGGAGCTGTTTTTT; d_gene: .; j_gene: TRBJ2-2; len: 14; abundance: few; v_gene: TRBV18
CDR3aa: CASSLRGGNNEKLFF; CDR3nt: TGTGCCAGCAGCTTAAGGGGGGGAAATAATGAAAAACTGTTTTTT; d_gene: .; j_gene: TRBJ1-4; len: 15; abundance: .; v_gene: TRBV7-3
CDR3aa: CASLRGLGTVFYEQYF; CDR3nt: TGTGCCAGCCTTAGGGGCCTCGGGACCGTATTCTACGAGCAGTACTTC; d_gene: .; j_gene: TRBJ2-7; len: 16; abundance: .; v_gene: TRBV28
CDR3aa: CASSDNTTGGRIGKNIQYF; CDR3nt: TGTGCCAGCAGTGATAACACAACAGGGGGCAGAATCGGCAAAAACATTCAGTACTTC; d_gene: TRBD1; j_gene: TRBJ2-4; len: 19; abundance: .; v_gene: TRBV6-1
CDR3aa: CASSQDIGSSATYEQYF; CDR3nt: TGCGCCAGCAGCCAAGATATTGGGTCTAGCGCAACCTACGAGCAGTACTTC; d_gene: .; j_gene: TRBJ2-7; len: 17; abundance: once; v_gene: TRBV4-1
CDR3aa: CASSDRGERETQYF; CDR3nt: TGTGCCAGCAGCGACAGGGGGGAGCGAGAGACCCAGTACTTC; d_gene: TRBD1; j_gene: TRBJ2-5; len: 14; abundance: .; v_gene: TRBV13
CDR3aa: CASSQTSGRGNEQFF; CDR3nt: TGTGCCAGCAGTCAGACTAGCGGGAGGGGCAATGAGCAGTTCTTC; d_gene: TRBD2; j_gene: TRBJ2-1; len: 15; abundance: .; v_gene: TRBV11-2
CDR3aa: CSVEGAGAPYGYTF; CDR3nt: TGCAGCGTTGAAGGTGCAGGGGCCCCCTATGGCTACACCTTC; d_gene: .; j_gene: TRBJ1-2; len: 14; abundance: many; v_gene: TRBV29-1
CDR3aa: CASSLYPTLAGLSSYEQYF; CDR3nt: TGTGCCAGCAGTTTATACCCTACACTAGCGGGGTTAAGCTCCTACGAGCAGTACTTC; d_gene: TRBD2; j_gene: TRBJ2-7; len: 19; abundance: .; v_gene: TRBV27
CDR3aa: CASSLENRDSRLVGSNQPQHF; CDR3nt: TGCGCCAGCAGCTTGGAAAACCGGGACAGCCGCTTGGTGGGGAGCAATCAGCCCCAGCATTTT; d_gene: TRBD1; j_gene: TRBJ1-5; len: 21; abundance: .; v_gene: TRBV5-1
CDR3aa: CASSLAAGNYEQYF; CDR3nt: TGTGCCAGCAGCTTAGCCGCAGGGAACTACGAGCAGTACTTC; d_gene: .; j_gene: TRBJ2-7; len: 14; abundance: .; v_gene: TRBV7-8
CDR3aa: CASSSIYPSGLAIDEQFF; CDR3nt: TGTGCCAGCAGTTCCATATACCCCTCGGGACTAGCGATCGATGAGCAGTTCTTC; d_gene: TRBD2; j_gene: TRBJ2-1; len: 18; abundance: .; v_gene: TRBV28
CDR3aa: CASSFLAGVSTDTQYF; CDR3nt: TGTGCCAGCAGCTTTTTAGCGGGAGTGTCCACAGATACGCAGTATTTT; d_gene: TRBD2; j_gene: TRBJ2-3; len: 16; abundance: .; v_gene: TRBV5-4
CDR3aa: CASSQTSRVAYEQYF; CDR3nt: TGTGCCAGCAGCCAAACCTCAAGGGTTGCCTACGAGCAGTACTTC; d_gene: .; j_gene: TRBJ2-7; len: 15; abundance: .; v_gene: TRBV16
CDR3aa: CASSLDSVLAKNIQYF; CDR3nt: TGTGCCAGCAGCTTAGATTCAGTTCTAGCCAAAAACATTCAGTACTTC; d_gene: .; j_gene: TRBJ2-4; len: 16; abundance: .; v_gene: TRBV7-2
CDR3aa: CASSPSTDTQYF; CDR3nt: TGTGCCAGCAGTCCAAGCACAGATACGCAGTATTTT; d_gene: .; j_gene: TRBJ2-3; len: 12; abundance: few; v_gene: TRBV2
CDR3aa: CSVEPEVNTIYF; CDR3nt: TGCAGCGTTGAACCAGAGGTCAACACCATATATTTT; d_gene: .; j_gene: TRBJ1-3; len: 12; abundance: .; v_gene: TRBV29-1
CDR3aa: CASSDSGNYEQYF; CDR3nt: TGTGCCAGTAGCGATAGCGGGAACTACGAGCAGTACTTC; d_gene: TRBD2; j_gene: TRBJ2-7; len: 13; abundance: .; v_gene: TRBV19
CDR3aa: CASSLAAGIWYEQFF; CDR3nt: TGTGCCAGCAGCTTGGCCGCAGGTATTTGGTATGAGCAGTTCTTC; d_gene: .; j_gene: TRBJ2-1; len: 15; abundance: .; v_gene: TRBV11-2
CDR3aa: CASITGNTGELFF; CDR3nt: TGTGCCAGCATTACAGGGAACACCGGGGAGCTGTTTTTT; d_gene: .; j_gene: TRBJ2-2; len: 13; abundance: .; v_gene: TRBV28
CDR3aa: CASRASGSTGELFF; CDR3nt: TGTGCCAGCAGGGCTAGCGGGAGTACCGGGGAGCTGTTTTTT; d_gene: TRBD2; j_gene: TRBJ2-2; len: 14; abundance: .; v_gene: TRBV9
CDR3aa: CASSQESSLYWYEAFF; CDR3nt: TGTGCCAGCAGCCAAGAATCGTCCTTATACTGGTATGAAGCTTTCTTT; d_gene: .; j_gene: TRBJ1-1; len: 16; abundance: .; v_gene: TRBV4-2
CDR3aa: CASGRGPAGYTF; CDR3nt: TGTGCCAGCGGCAGGGGGCCAGCGGGCTACACCTTC; d_gene: TRBD1; j_gene: TRBJ1-2; len: 12; abundance: .; v_gene: TRBV27
CDR3aa: CASRLATLNYEQYF; CDR3nt: TGCGCCAGCAGACTAGCGACCCTAAACTACGAGCAGTACTTC; d_gene: TRBD2; j_gene: TRBJ2-7; len: 14; abundance: .; v_gene: TRBV10-1
CDR3aa: CASSETGSYEQYF; CDR3nt: TGTGCCAGCAGCGAGACAGGGTCCTACGAGCAGTACTTC; d_gene: TRBD1; j_gene: TRBJ2-7; len: 13; abundance: .; v_gene: TRBV11-2
CDR3aa: CASSPGIGQETQYF; CDR3nt: TGTGCCAGCTCTCCGGGGATAGGCCAAGAGACCCAGTACTTC; d_gene: .; j_gene: TRBJ2-5; len: 14; abundance: .; v_gene: TRBV7-9
CDR3aa: CASSITTGFSYEQYF; CDR3nt: TGTGCCAGTAGTATCACGACAGGGTTCTCCTACGAGCAGTACTTC; d_gene: TRBD1; j_gene: TRBJ2-7; len: 15; abundance: once; v_gene: TRBV19
CDR3aa: CASSGHRAGSQETQYF; CDR3nt: TGTGCCAGCAGTGGGCATCGGGCAGGGAGTCAAGAGACCCAGTACTTC; d_gene: .; j_gene: TRBJ2-5; len: 16; abundance: .; v_gene: TRBV2
CDR3aa: CASSYAGGNEQFF; CDR3nt: TGTGCCAGTAGTTACGCGGGAGGCAATGAGCAGTTCTTC; d_gene: TRBD2; j_gene: TRBJ2-1; len: 13; abundance: .; v_gene: TRBV19
CDR3aa: CASSTGTSLTPGF; CDR3nt: TGTGCCAGCAGTACCGGGACTAGCCTTACACCGGGGTTC; d_gene: TRBD2; j_gene: TRBJ2-4; len: 13; abundance: .; v_gene: TRBV28
CDR3aa: CASSLKAPPGTRGYNEQFF; CDR3nt: TGTGCCAGCAGTTTAAAGGCCCCCCCGGGGACTAGGGGGTACAATGAGCAGTTCTTC; d_gene: TRBD2; j_gene: TRBJ2-1; len: 19; abundance: .; v_gene: TRBV27
CDR3aa: CASSFGQNQETQYF; CDR3nt: TGCGCCAGCAGCTTCGGACAGAACCAAGAGACCCAGTACTTC; d_gene: .; j_gene: TRBJ2-5; len: 14; abundance: .; v_gene: TRBV5-1
CDR3aa: CASSGIAGPGNEQFF; CDR3nt: TGTGCCAGCAGCGGTATAGCGGGGCCAGGGAATGAGCAGTTCTTC; d_gene: TRBD2; j_gene: TRBJ2-1; len: 15; abundance: .; v_gene: TRBV5-5
CDR3aa: CASSSGTGPYEQYF; CDR3nt: TGTGCCAGCAGTTCCGGGACAGGCCCCTACGAGCAGTACTTC; d_gene: TRBD1; j_gene: TRBJ2-7; len: 14; abundance: .; v_gene: TRBV7-3
CDR3aa: CASSRTFGGYTEAFF; CDR3nt: TGCGCCAGCAGCCGTACGTTTGGCGGGTACACTGAAGCTTTCTTT; d_gene: .; j_gene: TRBJ1-1; len: 15; abundance: .; v_gene: TRBV4-3
CDR3aa: CASSETGEVNQPQHF; CDR3nt: TGTGCCAGCAGCGAAACAGGGGAGGTCAATCAGCCCCAGCATTTT; d_gene: TRBD1; j_gene: TRBJ1-5; len: 15; abundance: .; v_gene: TRBV9
CDR3aa: CASSLVGAGRGSYEQYF; CDR3nt: TGCGCCAGCAGCTTGGTTGGGGCGGGGAGGGGTAGCTACGAGCAGTACTTC; d_gene: TRBD2; j_gene: TRBJ2-7; len: 17; abundance: .; v_gene: TRBV5-1
CDR3aa: CASSSASGWPQHF; CDR3nt: TGTGCCAGCAGTTCGGCCTCCGGTTGGCCCCAGCATTTT; d_gene: .; j_gene: TRBJ1-5; len: 13; abundance: .; v_gene: TRBV27
CDR3aa: CASSPGAGTGELFF; CDR3nt: TGTGCCAGCAGCCCAGGGGCGGGAACCGGGGAGCTGTTTTTT; d_gene: .; j_gene: TRBJ2-2; len: 14; abundance: .; v_gene: TRBV27
CDR3aa: CASRPDRGKNIQYF; CDR3nt: TGCGCCAGCAGACCTGACAGGGGGAAAAACATTCAGTACTTC; d_gene: TRBD1; j_gene: TRBJ2-4; len: 14; abundance: .; v_gene: TRBV5-1
CDR3aa: CASSVKLASNEQFF; CDR3nt: TGTGCCAGCAGCGTCAAATTAGCGTCAAATGAGCAGTTCTTC; d_gene: .; j_gene: TRBJ2-1; len: 14; abundance: once; v_gene: TRBV9
CDR3aa: CASSTGTRNDHEQFF; CDR3nt: TGTGCCAGCAGCACCGGGACTAGAAACGACCATGAGCAGTTCTTC; d_gene: TRBD2; j_gene: TRBJ2-1; len: 15; abundance: .; v_gene: TRBV9
CDR3aa: CASSIWRGNGNQPQHF; CDR3nt: TGTGCCAGTAGTATATGGAGGGGGAACGGCAATCAGCCCCAGCATTTT; d_gene: .; j_gene: TRBJ1-5; len: 16; abundance: .; v_gene: TRBV19
CDR3aa: CPEPGTGPYEQYF; CDR3nt: TGTCCGGAACCCGGGACAGGACCCTACGAGCAGTACTTC; d_gene: TRBD1; j_gene: TRBJ2-7; len: 13; abundance: few; v_gene: TRBV5-6
CDR3aa: CASSSAGTGAYEQYF; CDR3nt: TGTGCCAGCAGCTCCGCCGGGACAGGGGCCTACGAGCAGTACTTC; d_gene: TRBD1; j_gene: TRBJ2-7; len: 15; abundance: once; v_gene: TRBV5-5
CDR3aa: CARSDWGATSTDTQYF; CDR3nt: TGTGCCAGGTCAGACTGGGGGGCAACTAGCACAGATACGCAGTATTTT; d_gene: .; j_gene: TRBJ2-3; len: 16; abundance: .; v_gene: TRBV2
CDR3aa: CASSPPSGTESQTQYF; CDR3nt: TGTGCCAGCAGCCCTCCGTCGGGGACAGAGAGCCAGACCCAGTACTTC; d_gene: TRBD1; j_gene: TRBJ2-5; len: 16; abundance: .; v_gene: TRBV11-3
CDR3aa: CASSLEGVGNQPQHF; CDR3nt: TGTGCCAGCAGCTTGGAGGGGGTAGGCAATCAGCCCCAGCATTTT; d_gene: .; j_gene: TRBJ1-5; len: 15; abundance: .; v_gene: TRBV5-8
CDR3aa: CASSLSGRGYEQYF; CDR3nt: TGTGCCAGCAGCTTAAGCGGCAGGGGATACGAGCAGTACTTC; d_gene: .; j_gene: TRBJ2-7; len: 14; abundance: .; v_gene: TRBV13
CDR3aa: CASSQDRAPGVSGEQYF; CDR3nt: TGCGCCAGCAGCCAAGATCGGGCGCCAGGGGTTTCTGGCGAGCAGTACTTC; d_gene: .; j_gene: TRBJ2-7; len: 17; abundance: .; v_gene: TRBV4-3
CDR3aa: CSGGRGNEQFF; CDR3nt: TGCAGTGGGGGGAGAGGGAATGAGCAGTTCTTC; d_gene: .; j_gene: TRBJ2-1; len: 11; abundance: once; v_gene: TRBV20-1
CDR3aa: CASSLWPGGSYEQYF; CDR3nt: TGTGCCAGCAGCTTATGGCCAGGGGGCTCCTACGAGCAGTACTTC; d_gene: TRBD1; j_gene: TRBJ2-7; len: 15; abundance: .; v_gene: TRBV7-3
CDR3aa: CASSTSFEEQYF; CDR3nt: TGCGCCAGCAGCACTTCCTTTGAAGAGCAGTACTTC; d_gene: .; j_gene: TRBJ2-7; len: 12; abundance: .; v_gene: TRBV5-1